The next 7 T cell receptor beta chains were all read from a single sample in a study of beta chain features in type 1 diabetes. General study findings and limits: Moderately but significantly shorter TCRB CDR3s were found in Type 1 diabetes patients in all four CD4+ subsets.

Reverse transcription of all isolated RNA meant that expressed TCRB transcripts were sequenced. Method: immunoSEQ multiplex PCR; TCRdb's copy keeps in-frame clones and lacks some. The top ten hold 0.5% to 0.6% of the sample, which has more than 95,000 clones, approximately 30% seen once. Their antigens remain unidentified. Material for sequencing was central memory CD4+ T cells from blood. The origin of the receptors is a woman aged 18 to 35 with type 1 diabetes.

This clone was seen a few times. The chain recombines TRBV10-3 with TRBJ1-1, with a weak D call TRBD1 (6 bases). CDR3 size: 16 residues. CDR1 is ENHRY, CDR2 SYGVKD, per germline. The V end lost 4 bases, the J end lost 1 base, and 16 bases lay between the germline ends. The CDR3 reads CAISAGGSGGNTEAFF. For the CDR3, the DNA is TGTGCCATCAGTGCCGGGGGCTCGGGGGGGAACACTGAAGCTTTCTTT.

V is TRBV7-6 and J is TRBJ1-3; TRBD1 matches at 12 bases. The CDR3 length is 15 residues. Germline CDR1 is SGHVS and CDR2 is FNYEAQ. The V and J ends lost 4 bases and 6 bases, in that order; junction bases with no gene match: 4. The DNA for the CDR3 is TGTGCCAGCAGCTCCGGGACAGGGGGCTTAAACACCATATATTTT. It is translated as CASSSGTGGLNTIYF.

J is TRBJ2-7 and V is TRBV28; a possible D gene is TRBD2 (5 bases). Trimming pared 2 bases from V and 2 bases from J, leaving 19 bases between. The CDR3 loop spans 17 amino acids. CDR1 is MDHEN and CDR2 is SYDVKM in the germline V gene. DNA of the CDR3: TGTGCCAGCAGTTTAGGTCCAGGAGGAGTACTTACCTACGAGCAGTACTTC. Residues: CASSLGPGGVLTYEQYF.

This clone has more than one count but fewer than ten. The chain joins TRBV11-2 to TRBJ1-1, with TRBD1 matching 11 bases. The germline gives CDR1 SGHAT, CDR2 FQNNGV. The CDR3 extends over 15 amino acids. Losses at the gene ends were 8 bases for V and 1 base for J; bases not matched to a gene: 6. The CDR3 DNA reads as TGTGCCAGCGCAACCGGGACAGGGGGGAACACTGAAGCTTTCTTT. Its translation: CASATGTGGNTEAFF.

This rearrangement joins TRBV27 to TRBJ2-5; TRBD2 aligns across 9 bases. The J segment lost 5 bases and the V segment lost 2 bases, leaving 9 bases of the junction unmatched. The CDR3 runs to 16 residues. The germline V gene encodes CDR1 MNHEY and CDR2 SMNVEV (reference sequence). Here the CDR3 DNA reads TGTGCCAGCAGTTTAATAACCGGGACTAGCAAGGAGACCCAGTACTTC. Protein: CASSLITGTSKETQYF.

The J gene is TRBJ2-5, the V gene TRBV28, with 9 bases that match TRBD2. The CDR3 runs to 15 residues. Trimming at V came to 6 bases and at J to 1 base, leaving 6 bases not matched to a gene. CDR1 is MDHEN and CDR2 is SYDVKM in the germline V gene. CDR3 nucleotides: TGTGCCAGCAGGGGGAGTAGCGGGGGCCAAGAGACCCAGTACTTC. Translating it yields CASRGSSGGQETQYF.

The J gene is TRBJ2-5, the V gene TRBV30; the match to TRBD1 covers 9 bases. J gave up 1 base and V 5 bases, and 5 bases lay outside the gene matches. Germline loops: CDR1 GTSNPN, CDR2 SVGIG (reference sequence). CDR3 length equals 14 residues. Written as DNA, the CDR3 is TGTGCCTGGGGGACAGGGCCCAGCCAAGAGACCCAGTACTTC. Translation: CAWGTGPSQETQYF.